A selection of T cell receptor beta chains follows, all from one sample in a study of tumor and adjacent non-tumor tissue in lung cancer. TCRdb reprocessed the multiplex PCR reads via MiXCR and lists one record per CDR3 protein. The sample contains 120,000 or so distinct CDR3 sequences, over 75% of which appear only once. Sequencing input: lung tumor tissue. These receptors came from a man between 65 and 85 years old with non-small cell lung cancer. Both conserved end residues are part of each CDR3. The order of the fields is clone size, V gene, J gene, D gene, CDR3 protein, CDR3 DNA. D genes are given only for firm matches. Part of the rows lack a size; the others show once, few, many or a class for expanded clones.

>many|TRBV7-9|TRBJ2-2|TRBD1
CASSSGTGNTGELFF
TGTGCCAGCAGCTCCGGGACAGGGAACACCGGGGAGCTGTTTTTT
>many|TRBV20-1|TRBJ1-2|NA
CSARVQGREGYGYTF
TGCAGTGCTAGAGTCCAGGGCCGGGAAGGCTATGGCTACACCTTC
>few|TRBV3-1|TRBJ2-3|NA
CASSQEKTDTQYF
TGTGCCAGCAGCCAAGAGAAGACAGATACGCAGTATTTT
>NA|TRBV12-5|TRBJ2-7|NA
CASGSCGDTYEQYF
TGTGCTAGTGGTTCCTGCGGAGATACCTACGAGCAGTACTTC
>NA|TRBV29-1|TRBJ1-2|NA
CSAERWKANYGYTF
TGCAGCGCCGAGAGATGGAAGGCTAATTATGGTTACACCTTC
>NA|TRBV11-3|TRBJ2-3|NA
CASSLRGSSVRTKYAVF
TGTGCCAGCAGCCTAAGGGGGTCTAGCGTGAGGACGAAATACGCAGTATTT
>NA|TRBV6-6|TRBJ2-1|NA
CASIMTTGPYNEQFF
TGTGCCAGCATTATGACTACCGGTCCTTACAATGAGCAGTTTTTC
>many|TRBV6-5|TRBJ2-5|TRBD1
CASSYSWTGKTQYF
TGTGCCAGCAGTTACTCGTGGACAGGAAAGACCCAGTACTTC
>NA|TRBV6-5|TRBJ1-1|NA
CSSTAVARVGTEAFF
TGTTCCAGCACCGCGGTCGCTAGGGTGGGCACTGAAGCTTTCTTT
>NA|TRBV11-2|TRBJ1-1|NA
CASSFQFKNTEAFF
TGTGCCAGCAGCTTCCAATTCAAGAACACTGAAGCTTTCTTT
>NA|TRBV11-2|TRBJ2-2|NA
CVSSLVSQSGELFF
TGTGTCAGCAGTCTGGTCAGTCAGTCCGGGGAGCTGTTTTTT
>NA|TRBV10-3|TRBJ1-2|NA
CAISGRDGADYGYTF
TGTGCTATCAGTGGCCGGGACGGGGCCGACTATGGCTACACCTTC
>NA|TRBV14|TRBJ2-3|NA
CANIRDSVATDTQYF
TGTGCCAACATCCGGGACTCCGTTGCCACAGATACGCAGTATTTT
>NA|TRBV6-1|TRBJ2-3|NA
CVSSTPRGSTETQYF
TGTGTCAGCAGTACCCCCCGGGGGAGCACAGAAACGCAGTACTTT
>NA|TRBV5-1|TRBJ1-1|TRBD1
CARSLNTGRFDRVPEAFF
TGCGCCAGGAGCTTGAACACAGGCCGTTTCGACAGGGTACCTGAAGCTTTCTTT
>NA|TRBV28|TRBJ1-6|NA
CASSEGDSPLRF
TGTGCCAGCAGTGAGGGAGACTCACCCCTCCGCTTT
>NA|TRBV29-1|TRBJ1-3|NA
CSVESFEGGTIYF
TGCAGCGTTGAGTCTTTCGAGGGGGGCACCATATATTTT
>once|TRBV29-1|TRBJ1-1|TRBD1
CSVLGQGTKTKAFF
TGCAGCGTCCTAGGACAGGGAACTAAAACTAAAGCTTTCTTT
>NA|TRBV5-6|TRBJ2-3|NA
CAGAQQGMGRTDTQYF
TGTGCCGGCGCTCAGCAGGGAATGGGGAGAACAGATACGCAGTATTTT
>NA|TRBV14|TRBJ2-5|TRBD2
CASSLAGIQYF
TGTGCCAGCAGCCTAGCGGGGATCCAATACTTC
>NA|TRBV10-1|TRBJ1-1|NA
CAGSEYFVTEAFF
TGCGCCGGCAGTGAATATTTCGTCACTGAAGCTTTCTTT
>few|TRBV6-2/TRBV6-3|TRBJ2-2|TRBD2
CAGEASGTYIGELFF
TGTGCCGGCGAGGCTAGCGGGACTTACATCGGGGAGCTGTTTTTT
>few|TRBV11-2|TRBJ2-3|NA
CATSGRSTDMQYF
TGTGCCACGTCCGGTCGGAGCACGGATATGCAGTATTTT
>NA|TRBV6-2/TRBV6-3|TRBJ2-3|TRBD1
CASSYSKTGGIGGVTQYF
TGTGCCAGCAGTTACTCTAAGACAGGGGGCATTGGCGGAGTTACGCAGTATTTT
>NA|TRBV5-1|TRBJ2-7|NA
CATGLGTYHFYEQYF
TGCGCCACCGGCTTGGGAACATACCACTTCTACGAGCAGTACTTC
>NA|TRBV20-1|TRBJ1-5|NA
CRARGTQGTQPQHF
TGCAGAGCTAGAGGCACACAGGGTACCCAGCCCCAGCATTTT
>NA|TRBV20-1|TRBJ2-1|NA
CSARVGGMYDEQFF
TGCAGTGCTAGAGTTGGCGGTATGTACGATGAGCAGTTCTTC
>NA|TRBV6-1|TRBJ2-2|NA
CPSSLGGAYTGELFF
TGTCCCAGCAGCTTAGGGGGGGCGTACACCGGGGAACTGTTTTTT
>NA|TRBV4-3|TRBJ2-1|TRBD2
CASSQGPAGAEYYEQSF
TGCGCCAGCAGCCAAGGCCCAGCGGGAGCTGAATACTATGAGCAGTCCTTC
>NA|TRBV6-5|TRBJ1-2|NA
CASSTTGMDAYGYTF
TGTGCCAGCAGTACTACAGGGATGGACGCTTATGGCTACACCTTC
>NA|TRBV29-1|TRBJ2-7|NA
CSVVRDSASVDEQYF
TGCAGCGTGGTTCGGGACTCAGCGTCGGTGGACGAGCAGTACTTC
>NA|TRBV12-3/TRBV12-4|TRBJ2-7|TRBD2
CASSPSSGAPPIYF
TGTGCCAGCAGTCCCTCTAGCGGGGCCCCGCCCATTTACTTC
>NA|TRBV6-1|TRBJ2-2|NA
CANSELMGIGELFF
TGTGCCAACAGTGAATTGATGGGCATCGGGGAGCTGTTTTTT
>NA|TRBV29-1|TRBJ2-7|NA
CSAWGTKPEQYF
TGCAGTGCTTGGGGGACGAAGCCCGAGCAGTATTTC
>NA|TRBV6-5|TRBJ1-5|NA
CASSTLVRATGQPQHF
TGTGCCAGCAGTACCCTGGTGAGGGCAACGGGTCAGCCCCAGCATTTT
>NA|TRBV10-3|TRBJ2-3|NA
CAISVCTDTQYF
TGTGCCATCAGTGTCTGTACAGATACGCAGTATTTT
>NA|TRBV11-1|TRBJ1-1|NA
CASRLGQWGVNPEVFF
TGTGCCAGTAGATTGGGACAATGGGGCGTGAACCCTGAAGTTTTCTTT
>NA|TRBV14|TRBJ2-1|TRBD2
CASSVSGPYNEQFF
TGTGCAAGCTCTGTTAGCGGGCCCTACAATGAGCAGTTCTTC
>many|TRBV5-1|TRBJ2-2|NA
CASRTGPSGELFF
TGCGCCAGCAGGACAGGTCCCTCCGGGGAGCTGTTTTTT
>NA|TRBV11-2|TRBJ1-1|TRBD1
CASCHRDRCTEASF
TGTGCCAGCTGCCACCGGGACAGGTGTACCGAAGCTTCCTTT
>NA|TRBV20-1|TRBJ1-2|NA
CRAEVFSGYTF
TGCAGAGCTGAGGTGTTTTCTGGCTACACCTTC
>many|TRBV20-1|TRBJ2-7|TRBD1
CSARPGTVSSYEQYF
TGCAGTGCTAGGCCTGGGACAGTAAGCTCCTACGAGCAGTACTTC
>NA|TRBV20-1|TRBJ1-2|NA
CSAKGGGCIF
TGTAGTGCTAAAGGAGGTGGCTGCATCTTC
>NA|TRBV5-1|TRBJ2-3|NA
CASSLLTSVDTDTQYF
TGCGCCAGCAGCTTGCTTACCAGCGTGGACACAGATACGCAGTATTTT
>few|TRBV2|TRBJ2-3|NA
CASSAETQDTDTQYF
TGTGCCAGCAGTGCTGAGACTCAAGACACAGATACGCAGTATTTT
>NA|TRBV29-1|TRBJ2-3|NA
CSVEEIVAYTQYF
TGCAGCGTTGAAGAAATAGTAGCATATACGCAGTATTTT
>many|TRBV7-9|TRBJ2-3|TRBD1
CASSLRDRGNHQGDTQYF
TGTGCCAGCAGCTTACGTGACAGGGGGAACCATCAGGGAGATACGCAGTATTTT
>few|TRBV19|TRBJ1-5|TRBD1
CASSEQGIHQPQHF
TGTGCCAGTAGCGAACAGGGGATCCATCAGCCCCAGCATTTT
>NA|TRBV12-3/TRBV12-4|TRBJ1-1|NA
CVGSSRSDTEAFF
TGTGTCGGCAGTTCTCGTTCGGACACTGAAGCTTTCTTT
>NA|TRBV5-4|TRBJ2-7|NA
CASSLGVVVDREQYF
TGTGCCAGCAGTTTGGGGGTAGTGGTGGATCGGGAGCAGTACTTC
>NA|TRBV7-9|TRBJ2-5|NA
CASSIGLLGYF
TGTGCCAGCAGCATTGGGCTATTGGGGTACTTC
>NA|TRBV29-1|TRBJ1-2|NA
CFVLQTGAYRYTF
TGCTTCGTTCTCCAGACGGGAGCCTATCGCTACACCTTC
>NA|TRBV5-5|TRBJ2-3|NA
CTSSLAGMGTQYF
TGTACCAGCAGCTTGGCTGGGATGGGTACGCAGTATTTT
>NA|TRBV28|TRBJ1-1|NA
CAISLRPSYYTEAFF
TGTGCCATCAGTTTACGGCCCAGTTACTACACTGAAGCTTTCTTT
>NA|TRBV5-4|TRBJ2-3|NA
CASSPTGVLTATQYF
TGTGCCAGCAGCCCTACAGGTGTCCTCACAGCTACGCAGTATTTT
>NA|TRBV29-1|TRBJ2-2|NA
CSVEANGFTGEPFF
TGTAGTGTTGAAGCGAACGGGTTCACCGGGGAGCCGTTTTTT
>NA|TRBV7-8|TRBJ1-5|NA
CARSLRGNQLQHF
TGTGCCAGGAGCTTAAGGGGCAATCAGCTCCAGCATTTT
>NA|TRBV29-1|TRBJ1-2|NA
CSVVRHQSSGEDGYTF
TGCAGCGTTGTCCGCCACCAATCCTCGGGAGAAGATGGCTACACCTTC
>NA|TRBV20-1|TRBJ2-2|NA
CSARDGSAGVGTGELSF
TGCAGTGCTAGAGATGGGAGTGCAGGAGTGGGCACCGGGGAGCTGTCTTTT